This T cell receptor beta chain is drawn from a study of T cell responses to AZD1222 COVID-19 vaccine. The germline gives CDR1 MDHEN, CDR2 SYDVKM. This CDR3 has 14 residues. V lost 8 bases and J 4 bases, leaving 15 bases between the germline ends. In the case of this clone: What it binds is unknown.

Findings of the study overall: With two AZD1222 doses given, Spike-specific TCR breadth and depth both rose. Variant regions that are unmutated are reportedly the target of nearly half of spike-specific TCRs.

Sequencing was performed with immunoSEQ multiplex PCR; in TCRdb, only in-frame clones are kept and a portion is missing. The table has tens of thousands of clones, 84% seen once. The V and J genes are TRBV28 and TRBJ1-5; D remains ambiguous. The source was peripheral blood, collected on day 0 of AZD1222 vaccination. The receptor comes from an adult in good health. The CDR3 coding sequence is TGTGCCAGCGAGGAACAGCACTTTAATCAGCCCCAGCATTTT. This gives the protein CASEEQHFNQPQHF.